Listed here is a single T cell receptor (beta chain). One junction end disagrees with the germline gene, perhaps due to a read error. The data originate from a study of glioma-infiltrating T cells. The CDR3 is made up of 13 amino acids. The germline V gene encodes CDR1 SQVTM and CDR2 ANQGSEA. TCR alpha and beta CDR3 regions were amplified from RNA using iRepertoire nested multiplex PCR. A single record per CDR3 protein comes from TCRdb applying MiXCR to the multiplex PCR reads. The sample includes 150,000 to 200,000 distinct CDR3 sequences, about 31% of them seen just once. Sequencing was carried out using glioma tissue, nonneoplastic brain tissue, or PBMCs (not recorded which). The genes are TRBV29-1 and TRBJ2-1; D is uncertain. This sequence originates from a human donor with low-grade glioma or glioblastoma, undergoing nonglioma brain surgery, or in good health (not recorded which). The CDR3 region has the DNA TGCAGCGTTCCCCATCGTGCTTACAATGAGCAGTTATTC. It codes for CSVPHRAYNEQLF.